These T cell receptor beta chains were read from a single sample in a study of blood T cell repertoires in COVID-19. Clones were sequenced by immunoSEQ multiplex PCR, and TCRdb holds only the in-frame ones, with some missing. The sample lists 45,000 to 50,000 clones; approximately 89% were seen once. Material for sequencing was peripheral blood. These TCRs come from a man aged 50-59 years with acute or convalescent COVID-19. CDR3s leave out the opening cysteine and the closing phenylalanine or tryptophan. The D gene is left open where the match is weak.

v_call d_call cdr3_aa
TRBV7-9 TRBD1 ASSLVSGTGIFDYGYT
TRBV11-2 TRBD2 ASSLDGRDLLSYEQY
TRBV5-4 TRBD1 ASSPGQGNGYT
TRBV9 NA ASSVDQFTDTQY
TRBV7-3 TRBD1 ASSLTGQVRLGVSGYT
TRBV5-1 TRBD1 ASSSGQGATEAF
TRBV5-4 TRBD1 ASSGGTGDSPLH
TRBV2 NA ASSESWRQEPDTDTQY
TRBV6-2/TRBV6-3 NA ASSSGQWGNTIY
TRBV29-1 NA SAQDSATLGNTIY
TRBV7-9 TRBD1 ASRQRTGSTDTQY
TRBV25-1 NA ASSEPAGGAETQY
TRBV3-1/TRBV3-2 TRBD1 ASSPAGQGGRGYT
TRBV16 NA ASSQQENQPQH
TRBV12-5 TRBD2 ASGDFPSGGSYNEQF
TRBV23-1 NA ASSPLSRVRGRHTEAF
TRBV7-8 TRBD2 ASNNGEGTSYNEQF
TRBV12-3/TRBV12-4 NA ASSYDSALH
TRBV5-4 TRBD2 ASSFKGLVITGELF
TRBV7-2 TRBD1 ASSLAGTEVYEQY
TRBV6-5 TRBD1 ASRGTGLGNTIY
TRBV5-1 NA ASSPQVGGRGEQY
TRBV7-2 NA ASSSQGAGELF
TRBV7-2 NA ASSLAASYEQY
TRBV6-5 TRBD1 ASRNRDRGPYGYT
TRBV7-2 TRBD1 ASSRPGTGGFYGYT
TRBV19 NA ASRGSLEGGYT
TRBV7-2 NA ASSSQGPPDTQY
TRBV7-7 NA ASGPGASSYNEQF